This T cell receptor beta chain was profiled in a study of human T cells and chemical hapten exposure. Turning to the study itself: Largely, small differences in pooled library volume made per-sample TCR yields vary.

The CDR3 extends over 15 amino acids. Per the germline V gene, CDR1 is KGHSH and CDR2 is LQKENI. V was trimmed by 3 bases and J by 1 base, leaving 12 bases between them. Using its own MiXCR run on the RACE reads, TCRdb lists one record per CDR3 protein. The repertoire holds about 140,000 distinct CDR3 sequences, with 10% to 15% as singletons. Sample time point: patch test 2, 6 weeks after DPC sensitization. Specified treatment: therapeutic diphenylcyclopropenone sensitization with weekly scalp DPC. Phlebotomy was performed prior to application of every patch test. Donation of samples came from alopecia patients who were 18 to 70 years old and suitable for DPC.

This clonotype was sampled from a woman between 45 and 65 years old with alopecia areata. Some clones in this sample may be carry-over from other donors' samples. J is TRBJ1-1 and V is TRBV18; tentatively, D is TRBD1 (6 bases). The sample in question was whole blood, obtained in connection with sensitization to the hapten diphenylcyclopropenone (DPC). CDR3 in amino acids: CASSPWDKENTEAFF. The CDR3 coding sequence is TGTGCCAGCTCACCGTGGGACAAGGAGAACACTGAAGCTTTCTTT.